These T cell receptor beta chains were read from a single sample in a study of blood T cell repertoires in COVID-19. Assay used: immunoSEQ multiplex PCR; TCRdb lists only in-frame clones, some missing. Here the sample spans more than 300,000 clones, more than 85% being singletons. The specimen was PBMCs or T cells enriched from blood (not recorded which). The origin of the receptors is a woman aged 25 to 39 who had been exposed to COVID-19. CDR3s include the opening cysteine and the closing phenylalanine or tryptophan. The order of the fields is J gene, D gene, V gene, clone size, CDR3 DNA, CDR3 protein. D genes are given only for firm matches. Where a row states a size, it is once, few, many or the class of an expanded clone; other rows omit it.

TRBJ1-6,TRBD1,TRBV6-2/TRBV6-3,NA,TGTGCCAGCAGTCTCCGGGACAGGGGGCGATCACCCCTCCACTTT,CASSLRDRGRSPLHF
TRBJ1-2,NA,TRBV7-9,NA,TGTGCCAGCAGCTTTACAGACTATGGCTACACCTTC,CASSFTDYGYTF
TRBJ1-3,TRBD1,TRBV5-1,NA,TGCGCCAGCAGCTTGGAGCCAGGGGGCGGTGGAAACACCATATATTTT,CASSLEPGGGGNTIYF
TRBJ1-1,NA,TRBV7-2,NA,TGTGCCAGCAATACAAATGGCAGGAACACTGAAGCTTTCTTT,CASNTNGRNTEAFF
TRBJ2-5,NA,TRBV2,NA,TGTGCCAGCAGTGTCAGAGGGGAGACCCAGTACTTC,CASSVRGETQYF
TRBJ1-2,NA,TRBV2,NA,TGTGCCAGCAGTGTGGGACTTGGCTACACCTTC,CASSVGLGYTF
TRBJ1-2,TRBD1,TRBV6-2/TRBV6-3,few,TGTGCCAGCAGTGCCCGGGACAGGGCTTCTGGTCATGGCTACACCTTC,CASSARDRASGHGYTF
TRBJ1-4,NA,TRBV30,NA,TGTGCCTGGAGTGTACAGGGTCGCGACGAAAAACTGTTTTTT,CAWSVQGRDEKLFF
TRBJ2-3,NA,TRBV10-2,NA,TGCGCCAGCAGTGAGTTGGCTAGCGTTGGCACAGATACGCAGTATTTT,CASSELASVGTDTQYF
TRBJ2-1,NA,TRBV5-1,once,TGCGCCAGCAGCTTGGAACTAAGCTCCTACAATGAGCAGTTCTTC,CASSLELSSYNEQFF
TRBJ1-1,TRBD1,TRBV7-9,NA,TGTGCCAGCAGCATACGGACAGGGATGAACACTGAAGCTTTCTTT,CASSIRTGMNTEAFF
TRBJ1-1,TRBD1,TRBV18,NA,TGTGCCAGCTCACTTACGGACAGGGGTTATACTGAAGCTTTCTTT,CASSLTDRGYTEAFF
TRBJ1-1,NA,TRBV9,NA,TGTGCCAGCAGCCGAGAGGGACACATGAACACTGAAGCTTTCTTT,CASSREGHMNTEAFF
TRBJ2-2,NA,TRBV6-5,NA,TGTGCCAGCAGTTACTCTCTCGCCGGGGAGCTGTTTTTT,CASSYSLAGELFF
TRBJ2-3,TRBD1,TRBV5-1,NA,TGCGCCAGCAGCTCGACCCCAGGGGGTGCAGATACGCAGTATTTT,CASSSTPGGADTQYF
TRBJ1-3,NA,TRBV2,NA,TGTGCCAGCAGCCGACTCCGGACAACTGGAAACACCATATATTTT,CASSRLRTTGNTIYF
TRBJ1-2,TRBD1,TRBV4-1,NA,TGCGCCAGCAGCCCTCGGGGGACAGGGGGCCGGACGTACGGCTACACCTTC,CASSPRGTGGRTYGYTF
TRBJ1-2,NA,TRBV29-1,NA,TGCAGCGTTTGGGCAGGCAACTATGGCTACACCTTC,CSVWAGNYGYTF
TRBJ2-5,NA,TRBV2,NA,TGTGCCAGCAGTCCTGGGGCAGGGACCCAGTACTTC,CASSPGAGTQYF
TRBJ2-5,NA,TRBV10-3,NA,TGTGCCATCAGTGAGTCGAACCGGGGGGAGACCCAGTACTTC,CAISESNRGETQYF
TRBJ2-1,NA,TRBV10-3,NA,TGTGCCATCAGTGAAGGGGGAAATGAGCAGTTCTTC,CAISEGGNEQFF
TRBJ2-7,NA,TRBV5-1,few,TGCGCCAGCAGCCTCCGGGACATGTCCTACGAGCAGTACTTC,CASSLRDMSYEQYF